Included here is one TCR beta chain sequence, with context. Antigen unknown. The data are from a study of T cell responses to AZD1222 COVID-19 vaccine. The V and J ends lost 4 bases and 2 bases respectively, with 15 bases between them. CDR3 size: 15 residues. Germline CDR1 reads MDHEN; CDR2 reads SYDVKM. Regarding the study as a whole: Two doses of AZD1222 preceded a rise in Spike-specific TCR breadth and depth. Repertoire sampling occurred only after the peak T cell response. There were vaccine-associated CD4 TCRs across spike, dominant at 160-218 and 743-854. Baseline serology detected seropositivity in only six AZD1222 recipients.

Using immunoSEQ multiplex PCR, the repertoire was profiled, and TCRdb retains in-frame clones only, with some absent. The sample lists about 93,000 clones; 80% to 90% were seen once. V is TRBV28 and J is TRBJ2-7; D possibly matches TRBD1 or TRBD2 (5 bases each). This material consisted of peripheral blood, taken on day 0 of AZD1222 vaccination. The TCR was taken from an adult in good health. The CDR3 is CASSSPGTGTYEQYF. Here the CDR3 DNA reads TGTGCCAGCAGTTCACCCGGGACGGGGACCTACGAGCAGTACTTC.